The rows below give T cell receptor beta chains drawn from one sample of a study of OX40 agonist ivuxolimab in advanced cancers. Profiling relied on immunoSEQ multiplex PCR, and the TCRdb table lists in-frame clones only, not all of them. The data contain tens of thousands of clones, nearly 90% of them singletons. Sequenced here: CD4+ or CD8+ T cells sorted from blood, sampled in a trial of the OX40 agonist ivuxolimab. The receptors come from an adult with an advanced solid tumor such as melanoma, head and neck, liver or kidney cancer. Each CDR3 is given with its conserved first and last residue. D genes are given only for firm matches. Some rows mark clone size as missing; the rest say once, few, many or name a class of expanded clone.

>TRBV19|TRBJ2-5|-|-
TGTGCCAGTAGTTCAAATTGGGGCCAAGAGACCCAGTACTTC
CASSSNWGQETQYF
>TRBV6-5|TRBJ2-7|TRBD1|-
TGTGCCAGCAGGCCACCGGGACAGCCCTACGAGCAGTACTTC
CASRPPGQPYEQYF
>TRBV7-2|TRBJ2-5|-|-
TGTGCCAGCAGCTTAGTCTGGGGCGCGTTGGAGACCCAGTACTTC
CASSLVWGALETQYF
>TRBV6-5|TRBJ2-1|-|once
TGTGCCAGCAAGCTCAGCTCCTACAATGAGCAGTTCTTC
CASKLSSYNEQFF
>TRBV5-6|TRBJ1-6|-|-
TGTGCCAGCAGCTTAACGCCAGGGAGCTATTCACCCCTCCACTTT
CASSLTPGSYSPLHF
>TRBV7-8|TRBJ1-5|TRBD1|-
TGTGCCAGCAGCCCCGGGACAGGGGGGGGTCAGCCCCAGCATTTT
CASSPGTGGGQPQHF
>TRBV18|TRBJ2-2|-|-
TGTGCCAGCTCACCTGTTATCTTCGGGGGCGGGGAGCTGTTTTTT
CASSPVIFGGGELFF
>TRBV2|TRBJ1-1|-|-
TGTGCCAGCGCACTCACTGAAGCTTTCTTT
CASALTEAFF
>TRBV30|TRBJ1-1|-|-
TGTGCCTGGAGTGTACTAGATCCTCTGGAAGCTTTCTTT
CAWSVLDPLEAFF
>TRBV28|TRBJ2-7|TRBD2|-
TGTGCCAGCAGCCTTAGCGGGAGCCTCTCCTACGAGCAGTACTTC
CASSLSGSLSYEQYF
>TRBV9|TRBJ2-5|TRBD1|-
TGTGCCAGCAGCGTTATGGCAGGGGGCGACGAGACCCAGTACTTC
CASSVMAGGDETQYF
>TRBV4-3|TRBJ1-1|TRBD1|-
TGCGCCAGCAGCCCGGGGGGGGGCCGGGACAGCTCTGAAGCTTTCTTT
CASSPGGGRDSSEAFF
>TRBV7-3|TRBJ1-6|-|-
TGTGCCAGCAGCCAAGGTGCCCCCTTGGCAGGAAACTCACCCCTCCACTTT
CASSQGAPLAGNSPLHF
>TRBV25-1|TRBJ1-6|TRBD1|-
TGTGCCAGCAGTGAACAGGGGGCTCGTAATTCACCCCTCCACTTT
CASSEQGARNSPLHF
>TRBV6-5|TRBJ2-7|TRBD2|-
TGTGCCAGCAGGCGGACTAGCGGAACCTACGAGCAGTACTTC
CASRRTSGTYEQYF
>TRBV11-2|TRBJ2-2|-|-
TGTGCCAGCAGCTTTTCCGCGGCGGCCGGGGAGCTGTTTTTT
CASSFSAAAGELFF
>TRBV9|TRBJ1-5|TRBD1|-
TGTGCCAGCAGCGGGACAGGGTTGGGTCAGCCCCAGCATTTT
CASSGTGLGQPQHF
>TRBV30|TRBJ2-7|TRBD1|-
TGTGCCTGGAGTGGGACAGGGGGGTACGAGCAGTACTTC
CAWSGTGGYEQYF
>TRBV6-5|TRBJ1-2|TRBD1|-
TGTGCCAGCAGTTACCACGGGACAGGGGGAATCTATGGCTACACCTTC
CASSYHGTGGIYGYTF
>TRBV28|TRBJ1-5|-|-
TGTGCCAGCAGTTTCCTCCGACAGTATAGCAATCAGCCCCAGCATTTT
CASSFLRQYSNQPQHF
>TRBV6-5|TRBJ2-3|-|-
TGTGCCAGCATGAGGGGGGAGGTAGATACGCAGTATTTT
CASMRGEVDTQYF
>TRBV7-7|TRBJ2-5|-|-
TGTGCTAGCAGCCCCGACAGAAAAGAGACCCAGTACTTC
CASSPDRKETQYF
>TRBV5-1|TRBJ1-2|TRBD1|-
TGCGCCAGCAGCCCCCTGACAGGGCAGAGGCTCCCCTATGGCTACACCTTC
CASSPLTGQRLPYGYTF
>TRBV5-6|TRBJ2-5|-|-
TGTGCCAGCAGCTTGGCAGGGAACCGAGAGACCCAGTACTTC
CASSLAGNRETQYF
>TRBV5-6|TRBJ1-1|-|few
TGTGCCAGCAGCGCAGGGACGGTCGGCCAAGCTTTCTTT
CASSAGTVGQAFF
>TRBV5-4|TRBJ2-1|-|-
TGTGCCAGCACACCTCGAGACCCCGAGGATGAGCAGTTCTTC
CASTPRDPEDEQFF
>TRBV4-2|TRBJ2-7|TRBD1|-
TGTGCCAGCAGCCAAGCAGGAGGACAGGGGTTCTACGAGCAGTACTTC
CASSQAGGQGFYEQYF
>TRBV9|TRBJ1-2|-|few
TGTGCCAGCAGCCCTTTGTCCCAGGGCTACACCTTC
CASSPLSQGYTF
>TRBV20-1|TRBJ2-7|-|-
TGCAGTGCTGAAAGGGTCCACGAGCAGTACTTC
CSAERVHEQYF
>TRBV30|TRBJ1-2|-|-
TGTGCCTATATAGACGGCGCGTCCTATGGCTACACCTTC
CAYIDGASYGYTF
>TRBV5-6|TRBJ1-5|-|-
TGTGCCAGCAGCTCCATGACTGGGATTGCTCAGCCCCAGCATTTT
CASSSMTGIAQPQHF
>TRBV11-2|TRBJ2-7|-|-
TGTGCCAGCAGCCCATTACGGGGATCCTCCTACGAGCAGTACTTC
CASSPLRGSSYEQYF
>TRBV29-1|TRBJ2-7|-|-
TGCAGCGTTATGAGAGGTAGCTCCTACGAGCAGTACTTC
CSVMRGSSYEQYF
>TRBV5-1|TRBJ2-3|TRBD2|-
TGCGCCAGCAGCTTGGATTCAGCGGGAGTAGCGAATACGCAGTATTTT
CASSLDSAGVANTQYF
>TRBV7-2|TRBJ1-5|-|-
TGTGCCAGCAGCTTAGGAGGTAGTCAGCCCCAGCATTTT
CASSLGGSQPQHF
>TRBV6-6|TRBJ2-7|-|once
TGTGCCAGCAGGGACTACGAGCAGTACTTC
CASRDYEQYF
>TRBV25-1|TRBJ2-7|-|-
TGTGCCAGCAGTGAGGGTGGTCTCCTCCGGGAGCAGTACTTC
CASSEGGLLREQYF
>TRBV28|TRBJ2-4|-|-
TGTGCCAGCAGTTTATCATCAGGGACCAAAAACATTCAGTACTTC
CASSLSSGTKNIQYF
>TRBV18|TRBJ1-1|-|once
TGTGCCAGCTCACCTGCACAGCTCGAGAACACTGAAGCTTTCTTT
CASSPAQLENTEAFF
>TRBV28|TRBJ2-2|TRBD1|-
TGTGCCAGCAGTAGACAGGGGGCCGGGACCGGGGAGCTGTTTTTT
CASSRQGAGTGELFF
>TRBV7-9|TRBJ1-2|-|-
TGTGCCAGCAGCTTGGGGGGCTCCTATGGCTACACCTTC
CASSLGGSYGYTF
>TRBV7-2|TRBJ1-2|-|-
TGTGCCAGCAGCTTAGGGGGGCGCGGTTATGATGGCTACACCTTC
CASSLGGRGYDGYTF
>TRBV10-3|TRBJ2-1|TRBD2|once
TGTGCCATCAGTGAGAGTGGACTAGCGCGGTATGAGCAGTTCTTC
CAISESGLARYEQFF
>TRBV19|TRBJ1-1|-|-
TGTGCCAGTAGTATAGTGGGGGCAGTGCATGAAGCTTTCTTT
CASSIVGAVHEAFF
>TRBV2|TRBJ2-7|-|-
TGTGCCAGCAGTGCGGCCTACGAGCAGTACTTC
CASSAAYEQYF
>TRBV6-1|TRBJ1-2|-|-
TGTGCCAGCAGTGAAGCGCTTGGCCGTGGCTACACCTTC
CASSEALGRGYTF
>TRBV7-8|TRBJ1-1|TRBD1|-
TGTGCCAGCAGCTTAGCTCGACAGGGCGACACTGAAGCTTTCTTT
CASSLARQGDTEAFF
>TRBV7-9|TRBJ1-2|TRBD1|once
TGTGCCAGCAGCCAGGGGGGACAGGGCCGCTATGGCTACACCTTC
CASSQGGQGRYGYTF
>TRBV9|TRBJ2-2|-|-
TGTGCCAGCAGCGTAGGAGCCCTGAACACCGGGGAGCTGTTTTTT
CASSVGALNTGELFF
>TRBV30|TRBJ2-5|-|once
TGTGCCTCTAGCAAGGCCTTGGGGGAGACCCAGTACTTC
CASSKALGETQYF
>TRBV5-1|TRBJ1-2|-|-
TGCGCCAGCAGCTCCGCCCCGACAGGCGAAGGGCTCTATGGCTACACCTTC
CASSSAPTGEGLYGYTF